This is a list of T cell receptor beta chains from one sample in a study of cytomegalovirus exposure and HLA in healthy donors. Method: immunoSEQ multiplex PCR; TCRdb's copy keeps in-frame clones and lacks some. The repertoire holds about 120,000 clones, with 70% to 80% as singletons. The sequenced sample consisted of PBMCs. The receptors here all came from a woman in her thirties or forties in good health and CMV-seropositive. CDR3s leave out the opening cysteine and the closing phenylalanine or tryptophan. Where a row states a size, it is once, few, many or the class of an expanded clone; other rows omit it.

v_call,clone_size,cdr3_aa
TRBV6-1,-,ASSGSGIWMVNTGELF
TRBV4-2,few,ASSQAWIAGGQETQY
TRBV2,-,ASSDSSWALSYEQY
TRBV30,-,AWSPRPAGRQETQY
TRBV20-1,-,SARVSYGQY
TRBV27,-,ASRSRDQVPMNTEAF
TRBV10-3,few,AISVDTAEAF
TRBV4-1,-,ASRPRDSERAEAF
TRBV29-1,few,SVEISGGYNEQF
TRBV25-1,-,ASRAGTLSSYEQY
TRBV6-6,-,ASSPGTSLDEQF
TRBV2,once,ASSAGYRQPQH
TRBV2,-,ASSSYFWDRGGNEAF
TRBV5-1,-,ASSWSQGGETQY
TRBV5-6,-,ASSFLRDRVEAF
TRBV7-9,-,ASSATGEANYGYT
TRBV9,-,ASRPNQGTGELF
TRBV25-1,-,ASSELELAVQETQY
TRBV10-1,-,ASGPSGTDTQY
TRBV4-3,-,ASSQDVGTGRALNEQY
TRBV7-2,-,ASSLGGTGFSEQY
TRBV5-6,-,ASSEGSYGYT
TRBV2,-,ASSEQLITGELF
TRBV6-4,-,ASSEGPGAIIAEAF
TRBV5-4,once,ASSLDSSGYSYEQY
TRBV30,-,AWSVPRGQGSEKLF
TRBV2,-,ASSEGQGVTEAF
TRBV5-1,-,ASSIPGGNEQF
TRBV4-3,-,ASSQEPRKSSPLH
TRBV5-1,-,ASSSRDRVGTEAF
TRBV2,-,ASSERAGSNTGELF